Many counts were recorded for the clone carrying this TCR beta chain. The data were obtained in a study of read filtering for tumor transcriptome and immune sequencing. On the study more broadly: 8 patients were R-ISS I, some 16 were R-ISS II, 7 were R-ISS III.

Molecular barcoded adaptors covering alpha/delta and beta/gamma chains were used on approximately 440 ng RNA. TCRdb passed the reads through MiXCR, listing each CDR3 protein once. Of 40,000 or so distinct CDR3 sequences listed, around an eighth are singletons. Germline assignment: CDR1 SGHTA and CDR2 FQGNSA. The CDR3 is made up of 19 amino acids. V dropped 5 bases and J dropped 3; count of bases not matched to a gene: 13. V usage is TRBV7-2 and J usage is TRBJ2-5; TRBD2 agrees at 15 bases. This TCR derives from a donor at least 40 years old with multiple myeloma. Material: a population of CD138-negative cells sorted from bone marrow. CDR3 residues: CASSRWTSGRASRKETQYF. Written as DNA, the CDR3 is TGTGCCAGCAGCCGCTGGACTAGCGGGAGGGCCAGTAGGAAAGAGACCCAGTACTTC.